This record looks at one T cell receptor (beta chain) sequence and its context. The sample originates from a study of post-analysis software for immune sequencing data. cDNA libraries of TCR beta carried unique molecular identifiers. Roughly 500,000 cDNA molecules were obtained from around 1 to 9.1 million T cells. Each CDR3 protein is one row after TCRdb ran MiXCR on the PCR reads. The table lists 650,000 to 850,000 distinct CDR3 sequences, 46% of them singletons. This clonotype originated in a girl aged 10 to 17 with multiple sclerosis. Sequenced input: blood.

The CDR3 DNA reads as TGTGCCAGCAGCCCCACTATGTCGGCTAACTATGGCTACACCTTC. Its translation: CASSPTMSANYGYTF. V is TRBV12-3 or TRBV12-4 and J is TRBJ1-2; D gene uncertain. CDR3 length equals 15 residues. The V gene lost 6 bases and the J gene lost 0 bases, with 14 bases spanning the gap.